The subject of this entry is one T cell receptor beta chain. Its antigen is still unknown. The CDR3 contains 14 residues. V was clipped by 4 bases and J by 1 base, with 8 bases between them. The V gene's germline CDR1 is SQVTM and CDR2 ANQGSEA. Primers for the PCR totalled 60 Vbeta and 13 Jbeta. Sequencing was performed with immunoSEQ multiplex PCR; in TCRdb, only in-frame clones are kept and a portion is missing. Here the sample spans around 160,000 clones, around two thirds being singletons. This record comes from a study of cytomegalovirus exposure and HLA in healthy donors. Study-wide results and limits: Some V segments could not be told apart, so they were left out, TRBV6-2 and TRBV6-3 among them. In an earlier analysis, in some 500 donors, most V segments appeared productive either ~90% or ~30% of the time. Later analysis suggested links between common viral pathogens and several top significant clusters.

This TCR was recovered from a man aged 45 to 65 in good health and CMV-seronegative. The chain employs TRBV29-1 and TRBJ2-6; tentatively, D is TRBD1 (6 bases). Material: PBMCs. CDR3 DNA: TGCAGCGTTGCCAGGGGATCTGGGGCCAACGTCCTGACTTTC. Its protein is CSVARGSGANVLTF. The variable domain in full, with the rest retrieved from reference TRBV29-1 and TRBJ2-6, is SAVISQKPSRDICQRGTSLTIQCQVDSQVTMMFWYRQQPGQSLTLIATANQGSEATYESGFVIDKFPISRPNLTFSTLTVSNMSPEDSSIYLCSVARGSGANVLTFGAGSRLTVL.